The 20 T cell receptor beta chains below come from one sample, sequenced in a study of T cells in localized non-small cell lung cancer. The protocol was immunoSEQ multiplex PCR, while the TCRdb copy is restricted to in-frame clones and leaves out a portion. The data hold 20,000 to 30,000 clones, with about 86% observed a single time. Source: peripheral blood, taken before any cancer treatment. These receptors were collected from a woman aged 35 to 75 with stage I lung adenocarcinoma.

The V call is TRBV2, the J call TRBJ2-7, with TRBD1 identical over 7 bases. Looked up from germline, CDR1 is SNHLY and CDR2 is FYNNEI. V lost 0 bases, J lost 2 bases, and 1 base stayed unmatched. There are 14 residues in the CDR3. CDR3 bases: TGTGCCAGCAGTGAAGCGGGACAGCCCTACGAGCAGTACTTC. It translates to CASSEAGQPYEQYF.

This clone was seen once. The chain joins TRBV30 to TRBJ1-3; D is unclear. This CDR3 region has 14 residues. The germline CDR1 and CDR2 sequences are GTSNPN and SVGIG (reference sequence). V shed 4 bases and J shed 0 bases, with 10 bases lying between them. The CDR3 spells CAWNRGASGNTIYF. The CDR3 DNA reads TGTGCCTGGAACCGGGGAGCCTCTGGAAACACCATATATTTT.

V and J are TRBV11-2 and TRBJ2-7; D may correspond to TRBD1 or TRBD2 (5 bases each). The CDR3 runs to 14 residues. Per germline, CDR1 SGHAT and CDR2 FQNNGV. The V end lost 3 bases, the J end lost 5 bases, and 14 bases lay between the germline ends. CDR3 coding DNA: TGTGCCAGCAGCTTCGAACCGTCGGGACACGAGCAGTACTTC. This codes for CASSFEPSGHEQYF.

This chain connects TRBV9 to TRBJ2-5, with TRBD1 identical over 7 bases. V lost 3 bases to trimming and J lost 2 bases; unmatched junction nucleotides: 4. The CDR3 covers 14 residues. CDR1 is SGDLS and CDR2 is YYNGEE in the germline V gene. The CDR3 DNA follows: TGTGCCAGCAGCGCCGGGACAGTACAAGAGACCCAGTACTTC. Its protein product is CASSAGTVQETQYF.

This clone has only one observation. This rearrangement joins TRBV7-2 to TRBJ2-7; a weak D match, TRBD1 (6 bases). This CDR3 region has 17 residues. The V end lost 7 bases, the J end lost 0 bases, and 22 bases lay between the germline ends. Germline V gene data show CDR1 as SGHTA and CDR2 as FQGNSA. The chain's CDR3 is CASTRSGTPTSSYEQYF. CDR3 DNA sequence: TGTGCCAGCACCCGTTCCGGGACACCAACCAGCTCCTACGAGCAGTACTTC.

V gene TRBV9 combines with J gene TRBJ1-3, with D unresolved. Trimming cost V 4 bases and J 4 bases, with 9 bases left between them. The CDR3 contains 13 residues. The germline CDR1 and CDR2 sequences are SGDLS and YYNGEE. The CDR3 sequence is CASSPPAGNTIYF. CDR3 bases: TGTGCCAGCAGCCCGCCCGCGGGAAACACCATATATTTT. The full variable domain, rest sourced from reference TRBV9 and TRBJ1-3, is DSGVTQTPKHLITATGQRVTLRCSPRSGDLSVYWYQQSLDQGLQFLIQYYNGEERAKGNILERFSAQQFPDLHSELNLSSLELGDSALYFCASSPPAGNTIYFGEGSWLTVV.

This clone was picked up a small number of times. V usage is TRBV19 and J usage is TRBJ2-5; 7 positions match TRBD2. Trimming removed 5 bases from V and 3 bases from J; junction bases left unmatched: 6. CDR1 is LNHDA and CDR2 is SQIVND in the germline V gene (reference sequence). This CDR3 contains 14 residues. DNA of the CDR3: TGTGCCAGTAGTCTCAGCGGGGTCGAAGAGACCCAGTACTTC. It encodes CASSLSGVEETQYF.

J is TRBJ2-7 and V is TRBV6-5; D is undetermined. V lost 5 bases and J 2 bases, leaving 16 bases between the germline ends. CDR3 length: 15 amino acids. The germline V gene encodes CDR1 MNHEY and CDR2 SVGAGI. The CDR3 nucleotides are TGTGCCAGCAGTGGCCGGGTGAGAGGTACCTACGAGCAGTACTTC. Encoded protein: CASSGRVRGTYEQYF.

The V gene is TRBV6-6, the J gene TRBJ1-4; no firm D call. V dropped 6 bases and J dropped 8 bases, with 10 bases sitting between them. Germline loops: CDR1 MNHNY, CDR2 SVGAGI (reference sequence). This CDR3 contains 12 residues. CDR3 DNA sequence: TGTGCCAGCAGAGCAGCCCGCGAAAAACTGTTTTTT. Translation: CASRAAREKLFF.

This clone has more than one count but fewer than ten. This chain uses TRBV4-3 with TRBJ1-6; D perhaps matches TRBD1 (6 bases). Trimming shortened V by 4 bases and J by 6 bases, and 16 bases separated the two germline ends. Germline loops: CDR1 LGHNA, CDR2 YSLEER. This CDR3 is 16 amino acids long. The CDR3 DNA sequence: TGCGCCAGCAGCCGACAGGTCCGGCAGAGTAATTCACCCCTCCACTTT. This codes for CASSRQVRQSNSPLHF.

This clone has only one observation. V is TRBV10-3 and J is TRBJ1-2, with 8 nucleotides matching TRBD1. The CDR3 length is 14 residues. Germline V gene sequence: CDR1 ENHRY, CDR2 SYGVKD. V shed 6 bases and J 4 bases; nucleotides not matched to a gene: 7. The CDR3 sequence is CAIRTDRGGYGYTF. The CDR3 coding sequence is TGTGCCATCAGAACAGACAGGGGCGGCTATGGCTACACCTTC.

The rearrangement links TRBV6-6 to TRBJ2-7, with D possibly being TRBD1 (5 bases). This CDR3 has 16 residues. V lost 6 bases and J 3 bases, leaving 21 bases between the germline ends. The germline V gene has CDR1 MNHNY and CDR2 SVGAGI (reference sequence). This CDR3 reads CASSQINRDRYYEQYF. CDR3 in DNA: TGTGCCAGCAGCCAAATCAACCGCGACAGATACTACGAGCAGTACTTC.

This chain links TRBV4-3 with TRBJ2-1, with D possibly matching TRBD2 (6 bases). Germline V gives CDR1 LGHNA, CDR2 YSLEER. Trimming shortened V by 0 bases and J by 3 bases, and 9 bases separated the two germline ends. The length of the CDR3 is 15 residues. CDR3 nucleotides: TGCGCCAGCAGCCAAGAGGACGGGGGCTACAATGAGCAGTTCTTC. Amino acids: CASSQEDGGYNEQFF.

The chain carries TRBV6-5 and TRBJ1-5, with a possible D match to TRBD1 (5 bases). The CDR3 sequence is 15 residues long. Germline CDR1 MNHEY, CDR2 SVGAGI. V lost 6 bases to trimming and J lost 0 bases, with 12 bases between them. Here the CDR3 DNA reads TGTGCCAGCAGAACGGGGACGTATAGCAATCAGCCCCAGCATTTT. Translating it yields CASRTGTYSNQPQHF.

In this sample, this clone turned up once. V usage is TRBV7-2 and J usage is TRBJ1-1; no firm D call. Germline V CDR1 and CDR2: SGHTA, FQGNSA. The CDR3 contains 13 residues. The germline V and J ends were trimmed by 2 bases and 4 bases, with 8 bases remaining between them. The CDR3 DNA reads as TGTGCCAGCAGCTTATGGGAATCCACTGAAGCTTTCTTT. Translation gives CASSLWESTEAFF.

Remarks on this clone: Its ends do not fully match the called genes, so a read error is possible. The V gene is TRBV29-1, the J gene TRBJ2-1, with D perhaps matching TRBD2 (5 bases). Germline assignment: CDR1 SQVTM and CDR2 ANQGSEA. This CDR3 region has 15 residues. Written as DNA, the CDR3 is TGCAGCGTTGAAGTTCCAGCGGTCAGCTACGATGAGCAGTTCTTC. Protein product: CSVEVPAVSYDEQFF.

This CDR3 is CASSSRGSYGYTF. The CDR3 DNA reads TGTGCCAGCAGTTCGCGGGGGAGCTATGGCTACACCTTC. V usage is TRBV6-5 and J usage is TRBJ1-2, with D possibly being TRBD1 (5 bases). Per germline, CDR1 MNHEY and CDR2 SVGAGI. V was pared by 4 bases and J by 4 bases, with 10 bases between. This CDR3 comprises 13 residues.

The J gene is TRBJ2-1, the V gene TRBV25-1; D unclear. Trimming shortened V by 6 bases and J by 9 bases, and 12 bases separated the two germline ends. The CDR3 loop spans 12 amino acids. From germline, CDR1 is MGHDK and CDR2 SYGVNS. The CDR3 DNA follows: TGTGCCAGCAGACGGCTTACTGGTGAGCAGTTCTTC. It yields the protein CASRRLTGEQFF.

The CDR3 reads CSVEPSSYEQYF. Here the CDR3 DNA reads TGCAGCGTTGAACCGAGCTCCTACGAGCAGTACTTC. The rearrangement links TRBV29-1 to TRBJ2-7; no clear D. The CDR3 spans 12 residues. Germline CDR1 SQVTM, CDR2 ANQGSEA. Trimming shortened V by 2 bases and J by 0 bases, and 5 bases separated the two germline ends.

The V and J genes are TRBV28 and TRBJ1-2, with 7 bases that match TRBD1. The CDR3 contains 17 residues. The germline gives CDR1 MDHEN, CDR2 SYDVKM. Losses at the gene ends were 4 bases for V and 5 bases for J; bases not matched to a gene: 16. This CDR3 reads CASSSRDYRGRGYGYTF. CDR3 DNA sequence: TGTGCCAGCAGTTCCCGCGATTACAGGGGACGGGGTTATGGCTACACCTTC.